This TCR beta chain emerged from a study of blood T cell repertoires in COVID-19. Study overall: The United States, Italy and Spain provided the acute and convalescent COVID-19 samples.

Data came from immunoSEQ multiplex PCR; TCRdb stores just in-frame clones and leaves some out. The sample yields roughly 140,000 clones, about four fifths seen once. There are 15 residues in the CDR3. Trimming at V came to 4 bases and at J to 4 bases, leaving 2 bases not matched to a gene. Germline CDR1 reads SNHLY; CDR2 reads FYNNEI. V usage is TRBV2 and J usage is TRBJ2-1; 12 nucleotides match TRBD2. The receptor's source is a woman aged 50 to 60 who had been exposed to COVID-19. Sequencing was carried out using PBMCs or T cells enriched from blood (not recorded which). CDR3 in amino acids: CASSGTSGTYNEQFF. The CDR3 DNA reads as TGTGCCAGCAGTGGGACTAGCGGGACGTACAATGAGCAGTTCTTC.